This TCR beta chain came from a study of OX40 agonist ivuxolimab in advanced cancers. With respect to the entire study: Ivuxolimab was a fully human IgG2 agonistic monoclonal antibody targeting the costimulatory receptor OX40 (CD134). The paper covers the monotherapy dose-escalation part of the phase I ivuxolimab trial, which included N ≈ 50 patients. Partial responses were achieved by three dose-escalation patients, of whom one had hepatocellular carcinoma and two had cutaneous melanoma. Of the roughly 53 patients in dose escalation, 19 had hepatocellular carcinoma, some 15 had melanoma, 9 had renal cell carcinoma and 9 had head and neck cancer. Intravenous ivuxolimab was administered to patients every 2 weeks at six dose levels: 0.01, 0.1, 0.3, 1.5, 3 and 10 mg/kg. Prior anti-PD-1, anti-PD-L1 or anti-CTLA-4 therapy was permitted, and 30% to 45% of dose-escalation patients had received checkpoint inhibitors. In the dose-escalation cohort, 82.7% of patients were male, and the mean age was approximately 60 years with a range of roughly 20 to 79. The point of sequencing TCRbeta in the periphery was to test whether ivuxolimab changed TCR sequence diversity and drove clonal T-cell expansion.

With respect to this clone: The target of this receptor is not known. There are no base qualities to consult, and no much larger clone falls within one base.

The trial excluded patients who had a history of autoimmune disease or who were on systemic immunosuppression. In every dose cohort, peripheral blood was drawn for TCR sequencing at baseline, cycle 4 day 1, and cycle 7 day 1. Samples were obtained from an open-label, multicenter, first-in-human phase I dose-escalation trial of ivuxolimab. Adults with locally advanced or metastatic melanoma, renal cell carcinoma, hepatocellular carcinoma or head and neck squamous cell carcinoma were enrolled in the trial. Before TCR sequencing, CD4+ and CD8+ T cells were separately sorted from peripheral blood. Genomic DNA was extracted from sorted cells for sequencing of the TCRbeta CDR3 region. TCRbeta CDR3 regions were sequenced using the immunoSEQ Assay. The clones in this table, taken by TCRdb from immuneACCESS, are in-frame only. Not every clone is retained; where verified, under half of the shortfall comes from an unresolved V gene, and the cause of the rest is unknown. Counted in this sample were about 80,000 clones; 88% of them appeared once. 0.45% to 0.6% of the sample is taken by the ten largest.

General findings and caveats noted by the study authors: Low levels of normalized T-cell clonal expansion were also seen in some nonresponding patients. At doses from 0.1 to 3.0 mg/kg, clonal expansion was seen in both CD4+ and CD8+ blood T cells between baseline and week 6. After ivuxolimab, expanded clones were on average more numerous among CD8+ T cells than among CD4+ T cells. The antigen specificity of the peripheral T cells that underwent clonal expansion was not determined. In partial responders in the 0.1-3.0 mg/kg groups, normalized peripheral clonal expansion was found to be among the lowest, especially among CD8+ T cells.

From the cysteine up to the phenylalanine, the CDR3 has a length of 13 residues. Only the CDR3 region is kept as DNA, spanning 39 bases read in frame from base 1. The germline V gene sets CDR1 to SQVTM and CDR2 to ANQGSEA. A distance of 9 bases separates the germline ends of V and J, which lose 3 bases and 4 bases respectively. The specimen was CD4+ or CD8+ T cells sorted from blood, collected in a trial of the OX40 agonist ivuxolimab. The chain joins TRBV29-1 to TRBJ2-2; the D call is tentative, TRBD1 or TRBD2, as each matches 7 bases. The receptor was isolated from an adult with an advanced solid tumor such as melanoma, head and neck, liver or kidney cancer. CDR3 loop: CSVDRGGTGELFF. Read as DNA, the sequence is TGCAGCGTTGACAGGGGGGGCACCGGGGAGCTGTTTTTT.